One sample yielded the 21 T cell receptor beta chains listed below, sequenced in a study of cytomegalovirus exposure and HLA in healthy donors. Amplification used 60 Vbeta primers and 13 Jbeta primers. TCRdb's copy holds only in-frame clones and misses some; the assay was immunoSEQ multiplex PCR. Of approximately 260,000 clones in the sample, about nine tenths are singletons; the top ten hold 1.5% to 2%. The sequencing sample was made of PBMCs. The receptors derive from a girl between 2 and 10 years old in good health and CMV-seronegative.

This clone was counted only a few times. The V call is TRBV6-5, the J call TRBJ2-7; 9 bases are shared with TRBD1. The V gene end was trimmed by 7 bases and the J gene end by 1 base; junction bases not matched to a gene: 2. Germline V gene sequence: CDR1 MNHEY, CDR2 SVGAGI. The CDR3 totals 13 residues. The CDR3 region is CASKGTGSYEQYF. CDR3 sequence (DNA): TGTGCCAGCAAAGGGACAGGGTCCTACGAGCAGTACTTC.

This sequence joins TRBV28 and TRBJ2-1, with 8 bases identical to TRBD1. CDR1 is MDHEN, CDR2 SYDVKM, per germline. V dropped 5 bases and J dropped 8; count of bases not matched to a gene: 11. The CDR3 has 15 residues. The CDR3 loop reads CASSTTGTGVDEQFF. For the CDR3, the DNA is TGTGCCAGCAGTACAACCGGGACAGGTGTCGATGAGCAGTTCTTC.

The chain recombines TRBV11-2 with TRBJ1-6, with D tentatively TRBD1 (6 bases). This CDR3 has 16 residues. V lost 0 bases to trimming and J lost 10 bases, with 16 bases between them. Looked up from germline, CDR1 is SGHAT and CDR2 is FQNNGV. Written as DNA, the CDR3 is TGTGCCAGCAGCTTAGATCTCGGGGGGCCCGGCTCACCCCTCCACTTT. Encoded protein: CASSLDLGGPGSPLHF. Combining the CDR3 with reference TRBV11-2 and TRBJ1-6 gives the whole variable domain EAGVAQSPRYKIIEKRQSVAFWCNPISGHATLYWYQQILGQGPKLLIQFQNNGVVDDSQLPKDRFSAERLKGVDSTLKIQPAKLEDSAVYLCASSLDLGGPGSPLHFGNGTRLTVT.

The chain combines TRBV7-2 with TRBJ2-3; D unresolved. This CDR3 spans 12 amino acids. The germline V and J ends were trimmed by 5 bases and 4 bases, with 7 bases remaining between them. In germline, CDR1 is SGHTA, CDR2 FQGNSA. Written as DNA, the CDR3 is TGTGCCAGCAGCCACGACTCAGATACGCAGTATTTT. It yields the protein CASSHDSDTQYF.

This chain joins TRBV7-9 and TRBJ2-7; 7 bases are a match to TRBD1. V dropped 6 bases and J dropped 0; count of bases not matched to a gene: 5. Germline V lookup: CDR1 SEHNR, CDR2 FQNEAQ (reference sequence). The CDR3 is made up of 14 amino acids. This CDR3 is CASSWDSISYEQYF. The CDR3 coding sequence is TGTGCCAGCAGTTGGGACAGCATCTCCTACGAGCAGTACTTC.

This clone was detected only once. V usage is TRBV6-5 and J usage is TRBJ2-3; 12 bases align to TRBD2. Germline loops: CDR1 MNHEY, CDR2 SVGAGI. After removal of 0 bases from V and 4 bases from J, the junction contained 2 bases not matched to a gene. The CDR3 length is 16 residues. The CDR3 sequence: CASSYSRLAGADTQYF. The CDR3, as DNA: TGTGCCAGCAGTTACTCAAGACTAGCGGGGGCAGATACGCAGTATTTT.

The V gene is TRBV19, the J gene TRBJ1-5; a weak D match, TRBD1 (6 bases). The length of the CDR3 is 13 residues. Trimming left V 7 bases short and J 5 bases short, with 12 bases between. Germline CDR1 LNHDA, CDR2 SQIVND (reference sequence). The CDR3 coding sequence is TGTGCCAGTAAGCTTGGACAGTATCAGCCCCAGCATTTT. It yields the protein CASKLGQYQPQHF. Combining the CDR3 with reference TRBV19 and TRBJ1-5 gives the whole variable domain DGGITQSPKYLFRKEGQNVTLSCEQNLNHDAMYWYRQDPGQGLRLIYYSQIVNDFQKGDIAEGYSVSREKKESFPLTVTSAQKNPTAFYLCASKLGQYQPQHFGDGTRLSIL.

The gene calls are TRBV11-2 and TRBJ1-1; D remains unclear. V was cut by 5 bases and J by 4 bases, with 14 bases left in between. The CDR3 loop spans 14 amino acids. Germline CDR1 and CDR2: SGHAT and FQNNGV. CDR3 sequence reads: CASSLGHAATEAFF. CDR3 coding DNA: TGTGCCAGCAGCCTCGGTCATGCGGCCACTGAAGCTTTCTTT. Combining the CDR3 with reference TRBV11-2 and TRBJ1-1 gives the whole variable domain EAGVAQSPRYKIIEKRQSVAFWCNPISGHATLYWYQQILGQGPKLLIQFQNNGVVDDSQLPKDRFSAERLKGVDSTLKIQPAKLEDSAVYLCASSLGHAATEAFFGQGTRLTVV.

A few counts support this clone. The rearrangement uses TRBV30 and TRBJ2-7; the D gene is possibly TRBD1 (6 bases). The germline gives CDR1 GTSNPN, CDR2 SVGIG (reference sequence). The CDR3 is made up of 13 amino acids. The CDR3 here is CAAQTGHSYEQYF. CDR3 DNA: TGTGCTGCCCAAACAGGGCACTCCTACGAGCAGTACTTC.

V is TRBV19 and J is TRBJ2-2; 13 bases map to TRBD2. Trimming removed 3 bases from V and 5 bases from J; junction bases left unmatched: 6. Germline CDR1 is LNHDA and CDR2 is SQIVND (reference sequence). This CDR3 region has 17 residues. The CDR3 DNA reads TGTGCCAGTAGTATCTGGACTAGCGGGAGTAATACCGGGGAGCTGTTTTTT. Amino acids: CASSIWTSGSNTGELFF.

J is TRBJ2-7 and V is TRBV11-2; 9 bases agree with TRBD1. The CDR3 has 15 amino acids. The V gene's germline CDR1 is SGHAT and CDR2 FQNNGV. J was trimmed by 0 bases and V by 5 bases; bases with no gene match: 5. The CDR3 region has the DNA TGTGCCAGCAGCCCGGACAGGGGAAGCTCCTACGAGCAGTACTTC. It encodes CASSPDRGSSYEQYF.

The chain is built from TRBV5-1 and TRBJ2-5, with unresolved D. The CDR3 has 12 amino acids. The germline V gene has CDR1 SGHRS and CDR2 YFSETQ. Trimming pared 4 bases from V and 1 base from J, leaving 5 bases between. The CDR3 protein is CASSNGQETQYF. CDR3 coding DNA: TGCGCCAGCAGCAACGGCCAAGAGACCCAGTACTTC.

This chain joins TRBV4-2 and TRBJ2-1; 9 bases match TRBD1. The CDR3 is 18 amino acids. The trim removed 0 bases at V and 7 bases at J, leaving 13 bases unmatched. Per germline, CDR1 LGHNA and CDR2 YNFKEQ. CDR3 region: CASSQDLPGQGSGNEQFF. CDR3 sequence (DNA): TGTGCCAGCAGCCAAGATCTACCGGGACAGGGATCGGGTAATGAGCAGTTCTTC.

V is TRBV18 and J is TRBJ1-2; D is unclear. The CDR3 has 14 amino acids. Germline V gene data show CDR1 as KGHSH and CDR2 as LQKENI. V lost 0 bases to trimming and J lost 6 bases, with 11 bases between them. The CDR3 DNA reads as TGTGCCAGCTCACCACCGGGCAGAGAGCATGGCTACACCTTC. This encodes CASSPPGREHGYTF.

The V gene is TRBV9, the J gene TRBJ2-5; 7 bases are a match to TRBD2. Germline CDR1 is SGDLS and CDR2 is YYNGEE. V lost 3 bases, J lost 5 bases, and 7 bases stayed unmatched. The CDR3 covers 14 residues. The CDR3 nucleotides are TGTGCCAGCAGCGGATCGGGACTAACTGAGACCCAGTACTTC. It translates to CASSGSGLTETQYF. Full variable domain (remainder filled in from reference TRBV9 and TRBJ2-5): DSGVTQTPKHLITATGQRVTLRCSPRSGDLSVYWYQQSLDQGLQFLIQYYNGEERAKGNILERFSAQQFPDLHSELNLSSLELGDSALYFCASSGSGLTETQYFGPGTRLLVL.

J is TRBJ2-7 and V is TRBV27; TRBD2 agrees at 8 bases. Trimming at V came to 3 bases and at J to 6 bases, leaving 7 bases not matched to a gene. CDR1 is MNHEY and CDR2 is SMNVEV in the germline V gene (reference sequence). This CDR3 region has 14 residues. CDR3 DNA sequence: TGTGCCAGCAGTTTGGCCCCCGCGGGGGGCGAGCAGTACTTC. Translating gives CASSLAPAGGEQYF.

The chain employs TRBV29-1 and TRBJ2-2; 7 bases are a match to TRBD1. Germline trimming cut 4 bases from V and 6 bases from J; bases unmatched to any gene: 2. Germline lookup yields CDR1 SQVTM and CDR2 ANQGSEA. The CDR3 extends over 12 amino acids. The CDR3: CSVVGGAGELFF. DNA for the CDR3: TGCAGCGTTGTAGGGGGCGCCGGGGAGCTGTTTTTT.

V is TRBV6-5 and J is TRBJ1-4; 9 bases are a match to TRBD1. J was trimmed by 5 bases and V by 5 bases; bases with no gene match: 3. Germline V gives CDR1 MNHEY, CDR2 SVGAGI. The CDR3 runs to 14 residues. CDR3 sequence (DNA): TGTGCCAGCAGTCGGGACAGGGTCAATGAAAAACTGTTTTTT. Translating it yields CASSRDRVNEKLFF.

V and J are TRBV28 and TRBJ1-5; D is undetermined. The CDR3 spans 15 residues. Germline CDR1 MDHEN, CDR2 SYDVKM. The V gene lost 7 bases and the J gene lost 2 bases, with 15 bases spanning the gap. The CDR3 protein is CASTSGLVGNQPQHF. In DNA form, the CDR3 reads TGTGCCAGCACGTCGGGTTTAGTAGGCAATCAGCCCCAGCATTTT.

The chain is built from TRBV29-1 and TRBJ2-1; D call uncertain. CDR1 is SQVTM, CDR2 ANQGSEA, per germline. CDR3 length: 14 residues. Trimming stripped 0 bases from V and 0 bases from J, with 6 bases between. DNA of the CDR3: TGCAGCGTTGAAGAATTCAGCTCCTACAATGAGCAGTTCTTC. This sequence encodes CSVEEFSSYNEQFF.

The V call is TRBV7-6, the J call TRBJ2-7; 7 bases match TRBD1. Germline CDR1 and CDR2: SGHVS and FNYEAQ. V gave up 4 bases and J gave up 3 bases; unmatched junction bases: 9. This CDR3 region has 15 residues. The CDR3 reads CASSSRQGVHYEQYF. The CDR3 bases are TGTGCCAGCAGCTCAAGACAGGGAGTTCACTACGAGCAGTACTTC.